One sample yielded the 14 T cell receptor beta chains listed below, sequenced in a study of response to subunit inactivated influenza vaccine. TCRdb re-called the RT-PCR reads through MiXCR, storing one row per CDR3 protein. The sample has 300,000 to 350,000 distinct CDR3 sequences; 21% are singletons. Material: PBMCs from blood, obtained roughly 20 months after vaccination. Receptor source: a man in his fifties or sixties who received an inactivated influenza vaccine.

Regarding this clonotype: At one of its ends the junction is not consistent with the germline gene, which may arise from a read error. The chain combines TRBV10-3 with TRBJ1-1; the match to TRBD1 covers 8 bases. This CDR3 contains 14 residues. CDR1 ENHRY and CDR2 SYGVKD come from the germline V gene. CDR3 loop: CAISAAGGNTEVLF. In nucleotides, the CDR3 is TGTGCCATCAGTGCAGCAGGGGGCAACACTGAAGTTTTATTT.

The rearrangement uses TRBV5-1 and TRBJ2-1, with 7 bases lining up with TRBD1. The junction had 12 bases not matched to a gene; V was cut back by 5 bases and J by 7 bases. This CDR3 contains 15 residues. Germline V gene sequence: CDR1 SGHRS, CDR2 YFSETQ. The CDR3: CASRDTGVALNEQFF. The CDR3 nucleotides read TGCGCCAGCAGAGACACAGGGGTGGCGTTGAATGAGCAGTTCTTC.

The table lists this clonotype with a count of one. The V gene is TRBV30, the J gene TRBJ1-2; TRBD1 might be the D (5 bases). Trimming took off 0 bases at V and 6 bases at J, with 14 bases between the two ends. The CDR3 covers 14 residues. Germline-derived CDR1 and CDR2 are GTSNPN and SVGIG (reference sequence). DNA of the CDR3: TGTGCCTGGAGTGTACATTCGGGGGACGATGGCTACACCTTC. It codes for CAWSVHSGDDGYTF.

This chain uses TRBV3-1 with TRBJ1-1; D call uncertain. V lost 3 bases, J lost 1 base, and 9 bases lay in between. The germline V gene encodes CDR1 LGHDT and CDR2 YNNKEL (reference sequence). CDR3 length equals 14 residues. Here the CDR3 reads CASSHGYGNTEAFF. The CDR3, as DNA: TGTGCCAGCAGCCACGGGTATGGGAACACTGAAGCTTTCTTT.

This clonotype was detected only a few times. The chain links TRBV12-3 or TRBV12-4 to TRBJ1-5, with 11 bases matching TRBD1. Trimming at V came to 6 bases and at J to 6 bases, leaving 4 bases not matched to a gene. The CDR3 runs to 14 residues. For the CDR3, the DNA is TGTGCCAGCAGGGCCGGGACAGGGGGTCAGCCCCAGCATTTT. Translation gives CASRAGTGGQPQHF.

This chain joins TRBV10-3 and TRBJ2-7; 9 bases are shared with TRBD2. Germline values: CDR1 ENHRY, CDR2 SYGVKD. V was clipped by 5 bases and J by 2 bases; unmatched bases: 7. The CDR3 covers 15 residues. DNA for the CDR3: TGTGCCATCAGTTCAAGCGGGGGGACCACCTACGAGCAGTACTTC. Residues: CAISSSGGTTYEQYF.

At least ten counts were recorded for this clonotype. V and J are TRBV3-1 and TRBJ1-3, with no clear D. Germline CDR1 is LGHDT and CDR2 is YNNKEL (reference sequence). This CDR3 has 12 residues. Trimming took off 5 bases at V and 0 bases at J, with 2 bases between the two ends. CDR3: CASSYSGNTIYF. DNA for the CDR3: TGTGCCAGCAGCTACTCTGGAAACACCATATATTTT.

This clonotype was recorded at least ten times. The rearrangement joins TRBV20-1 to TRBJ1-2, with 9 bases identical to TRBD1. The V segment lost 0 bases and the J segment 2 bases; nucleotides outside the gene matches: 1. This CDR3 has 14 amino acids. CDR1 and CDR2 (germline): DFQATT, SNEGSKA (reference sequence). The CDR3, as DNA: TGCAGTGCTAGAGAGGACAGGGGCAACTATGGCTACACCTTC. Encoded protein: CSAREDRGNYGYTF.

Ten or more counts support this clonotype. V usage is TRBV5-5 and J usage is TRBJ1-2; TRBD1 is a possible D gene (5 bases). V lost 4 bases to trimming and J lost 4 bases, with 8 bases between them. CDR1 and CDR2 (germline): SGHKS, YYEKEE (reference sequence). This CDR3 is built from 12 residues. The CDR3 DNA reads TGTGCCAGCAGCAGGGACGCCTATGGCTACACCTTC. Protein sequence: CASSRDAYGYTF.

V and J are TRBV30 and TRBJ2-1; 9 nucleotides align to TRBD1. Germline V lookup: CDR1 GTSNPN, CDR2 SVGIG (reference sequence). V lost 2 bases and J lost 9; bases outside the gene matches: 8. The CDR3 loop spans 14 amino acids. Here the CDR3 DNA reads TGTGCCTGGAGTTCTGTAGGACAGGGGTTTGAGCAGTTCTTC. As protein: CAWSSVGQGFEQFF. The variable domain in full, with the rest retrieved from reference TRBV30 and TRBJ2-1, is SQTIHQWPATLVQPVGSPLSLECTVEGTSNPNLYWYRQAAGRGLQLLFYSVGIGQISSEVPQNLSASRPQDRQFILSSKKLLLSDSGFYLCAWSSVGQGFEQFFGPGTRLTVL.

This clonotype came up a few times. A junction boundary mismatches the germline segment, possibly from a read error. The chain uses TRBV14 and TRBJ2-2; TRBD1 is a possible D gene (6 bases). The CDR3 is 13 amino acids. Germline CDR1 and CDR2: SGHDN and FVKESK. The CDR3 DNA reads TGTGCTAGCAGCTCACAGGGAGCCGGGGAGCTGTTTTTT. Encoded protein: CASSSQGAGELFF.

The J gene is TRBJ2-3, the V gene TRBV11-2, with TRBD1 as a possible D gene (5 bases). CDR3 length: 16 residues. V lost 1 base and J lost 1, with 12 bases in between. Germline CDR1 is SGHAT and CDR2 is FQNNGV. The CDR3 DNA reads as TGTGCCAGCAGCTTAGCTGGCAGGGTGGGCACAGATACGCAGTATTTT. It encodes CASSLAGRVGTDTQYF.

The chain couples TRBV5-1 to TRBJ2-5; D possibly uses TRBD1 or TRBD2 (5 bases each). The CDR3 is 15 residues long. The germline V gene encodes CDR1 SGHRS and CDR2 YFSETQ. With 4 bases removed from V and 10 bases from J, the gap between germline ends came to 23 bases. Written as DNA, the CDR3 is TGCGCCAGCAGCGACACCGGGACGCTGGGGATGGGCCAGTACTTC. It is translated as CASSDTGTLGMGQYF.

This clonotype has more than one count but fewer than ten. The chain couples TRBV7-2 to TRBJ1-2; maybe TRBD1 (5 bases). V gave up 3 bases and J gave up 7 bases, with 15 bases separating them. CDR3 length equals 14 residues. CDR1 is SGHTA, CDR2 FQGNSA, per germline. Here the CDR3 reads CASSLVRTRGGYTF. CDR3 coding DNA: TGTGCCAGCAGCTTGGTCCGGACACGCGGTGGCTACACCTTC. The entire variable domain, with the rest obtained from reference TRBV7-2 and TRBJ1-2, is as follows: GAGVSQSPSNKVTEKGKDVELRCDPISGHTALYWYRQSLGQGLEFLIYFQGNSAPDKSGLPSDRFSAERTGGSVSTLTIQRTQQEDSAVYLCASSLVRTRGGYTFGSGTRLTVV.